This T cell receptor beta chain was identified in a study of shared T cell receptors in the human thymus. Trimming removed 7 bases from V and 4 bases from J, with 11 bases in between. CDR3 size: 14 residues. Germline V gene lookup returns CDR1 MGHDK and CDR2 SYGVNS. Data came from immunoSEQ multiplex PCR; TCRdb stores just in-frame clones and leaves some out. Here the sample spans about 730,000 clones, 70% to 90% being singletons. These sequences were also reported in another study, on human thymus T cells. From that paper: In corrective heart surgery, resections were taken, and these provided the thymus tissue. Thymic repertoires overlap heavily among unrelated individuals, related research has reported.

This sequence originates from a girl less than two years old with a congenital heart defect. Material for sequencing was thymocytes. This chain links TRBV25-1 with TRBJ1-6, with TRBD1 as a possible D gene (6 bases). Here the CDR3 reads CASTPGQYNSPLHF. CDR3 coding DNA: TGTGCCAGCACCCCGGGACAATATAATTCACCCCTCCACTTT.